These 8 T cell receptor beta chains share one sample of origin, sequenced in a study of T cell repertoires in cytomegalovirus infection. Each CDR3 protein is one row after TCRdb ran MiXCR on the reads. The repertoire holds some 700,000 distinct CDR3 sequences, with less than 40% as singletons. Sequenced material: PBMCs. These receptors came from a human donor in good health (CMV status not recorded). Some clones in this sample may be carry-over from other donors' samples.

The chain is built from TRBV29-1 and TRBJ2-2; D is undetermined. V lost 5 bases to trimming and J lost 4 bases, with 20 bases between them. CDR3 length equals 16 residues. Germline V CDR1 and CDR2: SQVTM, ANQGSEA. CDR3 bases: TGCAGCGTTCTCGTCTACACCGAGTCGAGCACCGGGGAGCTGTTTTTT. Its translation is CSVLVYTESSTGELFF.

Comment on this clonotype: At one boundary the junction diverges from the germline segment, which might be a read error. The chain joins TRBV7-2 to TRBJ2-5, with D perhaps given as TRBD1 or TRBD2 (5 bases each). Germline-derived CDR1 and CDR2 are SGHTA and FQGNSA. The CDR3 totals 13 residues. The CDR3 spells CASSLAGTATPYF. The CDR3 DNA reads as TGTGCCAGCAGCTTAGCGGGGACGGCGACCCCGTACTTC.

The rearrangement joins TRBV20-1 to TRBJ1-5, with 8 bases aligning to TRBD1. Per the germline V gene, CDR1 is DFQATT and CDR2 is SNEGSKA (reference sequence). This CDR3 contains 14 residues. The ends lost 5 bases at V and 2 bases at J; junction bases unmatched: 5. CDR3 sequence (DNA): TGCAGTGCTCACCCGACAGGGGGCAATCAGCCCCAGCATTTT. As protein: CSAHPTGGNQPQHF.

This clonotype was recorded a few times. V is TRBV12-3 or TRBV12-4 and J is TRBJ1-6; a possible D gene is TRBD1 (6 bases). Trimming took off 1 base at V and 1 base at J, with 14 bases between the two ends. This CDR3 has 18 residues. CDR3 loop: CASSLVTGPESYNSPLHF. The CDR3 DNA sequence: TGTGCCAGCAGTTTAGTTACAGGGCCGGAGTCCTATAATTCACCCCTCCACTTT.

CDR3 residues: CASSTDKNYGYTF. The CDR3 DNA reads as TGTGCCAGCAGCACTGACAAGAACTATGGCTACACCTTC. The V and J genes are TRBV6-5 and TRBJ1-2; no clear D gene. CDR1 is MNHEY and CDR2 is SVGAGI in the germline V gene. The V gene lost 6 bases and the J gene lost 2 bases, with 10 bases spanning the gap. The CDR3 spans 13 residues.

In this sample, this clonotype turned up many times. The J gene is TRBJ2-5, the V gene TRBV7-2; D may be TRBD2 (5 bases). Germline values: CDR1 SGHTA, CDR2 FQGNSA. The CDR3 totals 13 residues. V dropped 5 bases and J dropped 5 bases, with 12 bases sitting between them. The CDR3 here is CASSLDPGETQYF. The CDR3, as DNA: TGTGCCAGCAGCCTGGACCCGGGGGAGACCCAGTACTTC.

There are a few counts of this clonotype. The V gene is TRBV2, the J gene TRBJ1-1; D not certain. Germline CDR1 reads SNHLY; CDR2 reads FYNNEI. The CDR3 is 12 amino acids. V dropped 8 bases and J dropped 1 base, with 8 bases sitting between them. The CDR3: CASLNSNTEAFF. The CDR3 DNA follows: TGTGCCAGCTTGAACTCGAACACTGAAGCTTTCTTT. The full variable domain, in which reference TRBV2 and TRBJ1-1 provide the parts outside the CDR3, is EPEVTQTPSHQVTQMGQEVILRCVPISNHLYFYWYRQILGQKVEFLVSFYNNEISEKSEIFDDQFSVERPDGSNFTLKIRSTKLEDSAMYFCASLNSNTEAFFGQGTRLTVV.

The rearrangement joins TRBV29-1 to TRBJ2-2; possibly TRBD2 for D (7 bases). The CDR3 extends over 14 amino acids. Germline V gene sequence: CDR1 SQVTM, CDR2 ANQGSEA. Trimming removed 7 bases from V and 5 bases from J, with 17 bases in between. DNA of the CDR3: TGCAGCGCCGTGCGGGGGCCGGGAACCGGGGAGCTGTTTTTT. As protein: CSAVRGPGTGELFF.